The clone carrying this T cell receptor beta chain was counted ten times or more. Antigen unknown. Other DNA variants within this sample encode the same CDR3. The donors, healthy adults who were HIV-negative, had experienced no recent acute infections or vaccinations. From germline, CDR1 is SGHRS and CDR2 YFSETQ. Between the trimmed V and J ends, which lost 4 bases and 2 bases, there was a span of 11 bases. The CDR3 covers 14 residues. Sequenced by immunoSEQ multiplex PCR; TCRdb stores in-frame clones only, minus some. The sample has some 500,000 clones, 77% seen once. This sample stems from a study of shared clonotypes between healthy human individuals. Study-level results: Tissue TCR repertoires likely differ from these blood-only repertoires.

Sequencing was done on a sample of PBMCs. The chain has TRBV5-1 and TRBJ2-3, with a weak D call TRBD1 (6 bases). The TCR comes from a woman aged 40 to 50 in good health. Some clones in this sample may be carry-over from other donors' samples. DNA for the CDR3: TGCGCCAGCAGCCCTGGACAGATCACAGATACGCAGTATTTT. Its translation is CASSPGQITDTQYF. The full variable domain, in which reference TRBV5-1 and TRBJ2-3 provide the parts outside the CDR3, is KAGVTQTPRYLIKTRGQQVTLSCSPISGHRSVSWYQQTPGQGLQFLFEYFSETQRNKGNFPGRFSGRQFSNSRSEMNVSTLELGDSALYLCASSPGQITDTQYFGPGTRLTVL.